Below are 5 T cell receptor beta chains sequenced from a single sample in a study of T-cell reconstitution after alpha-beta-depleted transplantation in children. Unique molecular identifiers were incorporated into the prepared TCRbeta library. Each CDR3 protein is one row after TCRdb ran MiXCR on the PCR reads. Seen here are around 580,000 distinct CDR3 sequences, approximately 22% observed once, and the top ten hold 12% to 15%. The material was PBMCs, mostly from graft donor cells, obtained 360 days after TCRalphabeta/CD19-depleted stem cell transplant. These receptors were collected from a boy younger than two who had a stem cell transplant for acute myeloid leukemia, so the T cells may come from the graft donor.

CDR3 loop: CASSLPTLQVPSYNEQFF. The CDR3 DNA reads as TGTGCCAGCAGCTTACCCACCCTACAGGTCCCCTCCTACAATGAGCAGTTCTTC. The V and J genes are TRBV11-2 and TRBJ2-1; D might be TRBD1 (5 bases). Germline V lookup: CDR1 SGHAT, CDR2 FQNNGV. The CDR3 extends over 18 amino acids. V lost 2 bases and J 0 bases, leaving 17 bases between the germline ends.

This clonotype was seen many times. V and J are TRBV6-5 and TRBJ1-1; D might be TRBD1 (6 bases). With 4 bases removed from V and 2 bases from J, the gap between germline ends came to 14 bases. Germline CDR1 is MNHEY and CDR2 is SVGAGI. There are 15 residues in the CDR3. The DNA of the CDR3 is TGTGCCAGCAGTTTTCAACAGGGACATAACACTGAAGCTTTCTTT. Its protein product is CASSFQQGHNTEAFF.

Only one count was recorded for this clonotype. The CDR3 reads CASSYSWTAPGETQYF. For the CDR3, the DNA is TGTGCCAGCAGTTACTCGTGGACTGCCCCCGGGGAGACCCAGTACTTC. The chain has TRBV6-5 and TRBJ2-5; a weak D match, TRBD2 (5 bases). This CDR3 spans 16 amino acids. The germline V and J ends were trimmed by 0 bases and 5 bases, with 16 bases remaining between them. The V gene's germline CDR1 is MNHEY and CDR2 SVGAGI.

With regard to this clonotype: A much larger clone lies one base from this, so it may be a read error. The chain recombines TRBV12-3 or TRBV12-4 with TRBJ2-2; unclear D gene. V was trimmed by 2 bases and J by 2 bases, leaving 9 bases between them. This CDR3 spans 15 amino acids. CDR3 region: CASSLKETNTGELFF. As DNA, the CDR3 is TGTGCCAGCAGTTTAAAGGAGACCAACACCGGGGAGCTGTTTTTT.

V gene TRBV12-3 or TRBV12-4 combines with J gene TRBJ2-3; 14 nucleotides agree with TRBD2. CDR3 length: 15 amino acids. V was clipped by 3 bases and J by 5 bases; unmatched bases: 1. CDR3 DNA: TGTGCCAGCAGTTTGGGGACTAGCGGGGGAGATACGCAGTATTTT. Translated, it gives CASSLGTSGGDTQYF.